This T cell receptor (beta chain) was documented in a study of blood T cell repertoires in COVID-19. This clone appeared once. The CDR3 totals 14 residues. The V segment lost 8 bases and the J segment 0 bases; nucleotides outside the gene matches: 2. The table came from immunoSEQ multiplex PCR; TCRdb's copy has only in-frame clones and leaves some out. The sample yields about 190,000 clones, around 89% seen once. The specimen sequenced was peripheral blood. The chain recombines TRBV23-1 with TRBJ1-4; the match to TRBD1 covers 8 bases. TRBV23-1 is flagged as an ORF with uncertain function. The clonotype comes from a man aged 45-60 years with acute or convalescent COVID-19. CDR3 DNA sequence: TGCGCCAGCCCGACAGGGGCAACTAATGAAAAACTGTTTTTT. This encodes CASPTGATNEKLFF.